These T cell receptor beta chains were read from a single sample in a study of post-analysis software for immune sequencing data. TCRdb ran MiXCR on the PCR reads and lists one entry per CDR3 protein. The table lists under 200,000 distinct CDR3 sequences, approximately 29% of them singletons. Sequencing was done on a sample of blood. These receptors were obtained from a girl under 18 with multiple sclerosis. The CDR3 runs from the conserved cysteine through the conserved F or W. Fields, in order: clone size, J gene, D gene, V gene, CDR3 protein, CDR3 DNA. D genes are given only for firm matches. Some rows have no size entry. The others give once, few or many, or a class for an expanded clone.

many | TRBJ2-7 | TRBD1 | TRBV27 | CASSSRTGESYEQYF | TGTGCCAGCAGTTCTAGGACAGGGGAGTCCTACGAGCAGTACTTC
few | TRBJ1-1 | NA | TRBV24-1 | CATSDQRGGNTEAFF | TGTGCCACCAGTGACCAGCGTGGGGGAAACACTGAAGCTTTCTTT
many | TRBJ2-7 | NA | TRBV30 | CAWSVQATGEQYF | TGTGCCTGGAGTGTACAGGCGACGGGCGAGCAGTACTTC
NA | TRBJ1-1 | TRBD1 | TRBV18 | CASSPTGDTEAFF | TGTGCCAGCAGCCCGACAGGGGACACTGAAGCTTTCTTT
few | TRBJ1-1 | NA | TRBV7-8 | CASSLDPQGRWNTEAFF | TGTGCCAGCAGCTTAGACCCCCAGGGGAGGTGGAACACTGAAGCTTTCTTT
NA | TRBJ1-1 | TRBD1 | TRBV24-1 | CATSDPGQGGTEAFF | TGTGCCACCAGTGACCCGGGGCAGGGGGGCACTGAAGCTTTCTTT
many | TRBJ2-7 | NA | TRBV28 | CASSSAGASGAYEQYF | TGTGCCAGCAGCTCTGCGGGGGCTAGCGGAGCCTACGAGCAGTACTTC
few | TRBJ2-1 | TRBD1 | TRBV5-1 | CASSLLRGDRDYNEQFF | TGCGCCAGCAGCTTGTTAAGAGGGGACAGGGACTACAATGAGCAGTTCTTC
NA | TRBJ2-1 | TRBD2 | TRBV7-2 | CASSSLTSGEQFF | TGTGCCAGCAGCTCTCTGACTAGCGGGGAGCAGTTCTTC
few | TRBJ2-7 | NA | TRBV14 | CASSQDTDEQYF | TGTGCCAGCAGCCAAGACACCGACGAGCAGTACTTC
NA | TRBJ2-1 | NA | TRBV5-1 | CASRGVVYNEQFF | TGCGCCAGCAGGGGGGTGGTCTACAATGAGCAGTTCTTC
many | TRBJ1-2 | TRBD1 | TRBV6-6 | CASRAEGARYGYTF | TGTGCCAGCCGAGCAGAGGGGGCGCGTTATGGCTACACCTTC
NA | TRBJ1-4 | TRBD1 | TRBV6-1 | CASTAVTGAGEKLFF | TGTGCCAGCACCGCCGTGACAGGGGCGGGTGAAAAACTGTTTTTT
NA | TRBJ1-3 | TRBD1 | TRBV30 | CAWTPWTGGSSGNTIYF | TGTGCCTGGACCCCCTGGACAGGGGGTTCGAGCGGAAACACCATATATTTT
many | TRBJ2-5 | TRBD1 | TRBV6-1 | CASSRTGDGSTQYF | TGTGCCAGCAGCAGAACAGGGGACGGATCGACCCAGTACTTC
many | TRBJ2-7 | NA | TRBV15 | CATSRGMEEQYF | TGTGCCACCAGCAGAGGGATGGAGGAGCAGTACTTC
NA | TRBJ2-7 | TRBD2 | TRBV5-1 | CASSLELGGVSGNYEQYF | TGCGCCAGCAGCTTGGAGTTGGGGGGGGTTAGCGGGAACTACGAGCAGTACTTC
many | TRBJ1-2 | NA | TRBV5-1 | CASSIGQRTSGYTF | TGCGCCAGCAGCATAGGACAGAGGACGTCGGGCTACACCTTC
many | TRBJ2-1 | NA | TRBV5-1 | CASSLGGAGPPYNEQFF | TGCGCCAGCAGCTTGGGTGGGGCGGGGCCCCCCTACAATGAGCAGTTCTTC
many | TRBJ2-7 | TRBD1 | TRBV20-1 | CSAYLGQGFSYEQYF | TGCAGTGCGTACCTCGGACAGGGTTTCTCCTACGAGCAGTACTTC
few | TRBJ2-3 | NA | TRBV30 | CAWSVGLASETSSTDTQYF | TGTGCCTGGAGTGTGGGGTTAGCTAGCGAGACCTCTAGCACAGATACGCAGTATTTT
few | TRBJ1-1 | NA | TRBV12-3/TRBV12-4 | CASSLLGGQGTEAFF | TGTGCCAGCAGTTTACTTGGGGGGCAGGGCACTGAAGCTTTCTTT
NA | TRBJ2-1 | NA | TRBV6-4 | CASSDVGYNEQFF | TGTGCCAGCAGTGACGTGGGGTACAATGAGCAGTTCTTC
many | TRBJ2-5 | NA | TRBV29-1 | CSVTVKAAQETQYF | TGCAGCGTTACGGTTAAGGCTGCACAAGAGACCCAGTACTTC
once | TRBJ2-7 | NA | TRBV2 | CASSVEPVFSYEQYF | TGTGCCAGCAGTGTCGAGCCCGTTTTCTCCTACGAGCAGTACTTC
NA | TRBJ2-5 | NA | TRBV7-3 | CASCLGGGRETQYF | TGTGCCAGCTGCTTAGGGGGGGGACGAGAGACCCAGTACTTC
NA | TRBJ2-7 | NA | TRBV28 | CATGRGAYEQYF | TGTGCCACCGGACGGGGAGCCTACGAGCAGTACTTC
NA | TRBJ1-2 | NA | TRBV5-1 | CASSPGRDYGYTF | TGCGCCAGCAGCCCCGGACGTGACTATGGCTACACCTTC